This T cell receptor beta chain was retrieved from a study of blood T cell repertoires in COVID-19. TCRdb keeps only in-frame clones here, not all; method: immunoSEQ multiplex PCR. This table has roughly 27,000 clones, 80% to 90% appearing once. The CDR3 is 12 residues long. Germline CDR1 is SEHNR and CDR2 is FQNEAQ (reference sequence). V gave up 8 bases and J gave up 10 bases; unmatched junction bases: 9. Sequencing input: peripheral blood. The sequence was obtained from a human donor in a cohort sampled during active COVID-19. The chain joins TRBV7-9 to TRBJ1-1; 8 positions agree with TRBD1. The CDR3 bases are TGTGCCAGCGATCCACAGGGGGACGCAGCTTTCTTT. Translated: CASDPQGDAAFF. The complete variable domain, with remaining parts taken from reference TRBV7-9 and TRBJ1-1, reads DTGVSQNPRHKITKRGQNVTFRCDPISEHNRLYWYRQTLGQGPEFLTYFQNEAQLEKSRLLSDRFSAERPKGSFSTLEIQRTEQGDSAMYLCASDPQGDAAFFGQGTRLTVV.